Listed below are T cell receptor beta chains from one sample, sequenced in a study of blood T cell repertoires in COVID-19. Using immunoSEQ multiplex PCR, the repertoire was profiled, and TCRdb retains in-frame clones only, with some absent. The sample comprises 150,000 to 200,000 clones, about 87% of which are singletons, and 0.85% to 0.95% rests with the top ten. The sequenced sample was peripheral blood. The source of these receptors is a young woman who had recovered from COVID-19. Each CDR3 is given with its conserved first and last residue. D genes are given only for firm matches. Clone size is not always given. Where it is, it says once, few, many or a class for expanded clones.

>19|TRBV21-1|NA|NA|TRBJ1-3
TGTGCCAGCAGATTCCCCGCCTGCTGGCAGGGACTCTATAGAAACACCATATATTTT
CASRFPACWQGLYRNTIYF
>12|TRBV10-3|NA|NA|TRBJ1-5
TGTGCCATCAGTGTTGGAGACCAGCCCCAGCATTTT
CAISVGDQPQHF
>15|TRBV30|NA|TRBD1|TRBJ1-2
TGTGCCTGGCCAACCTCCGGGACAGGGGTGAATGGCTACACCTTC
CAWPTSGTGVNGYTF
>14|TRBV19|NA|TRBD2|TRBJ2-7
TGTGCCAGTAGTATCACAGCGGGGGCCTACGAGCAGTACTTC
CASSITAGAYEQYF
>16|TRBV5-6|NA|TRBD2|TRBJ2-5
TGTGCCAGCAGTCCCGTGGGGGGGACCCTACAAGAGACCCAGTACTTC
CASSPVGGTLQETQYF
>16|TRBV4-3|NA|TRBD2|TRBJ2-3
TGCGCCAGCAGCCTAGACCCCCCTAGCGGAGCAGATACGCAGTATTTT
CASSLDPPSGADTQYF
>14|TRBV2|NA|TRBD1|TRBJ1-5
TGTGCCAGCAGCCGGGACAGGGATTATCAGCCCCAGCATTTT
CASSRDRDYQPQHF
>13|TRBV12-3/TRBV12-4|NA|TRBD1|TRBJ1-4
TGTGCCAGCAGGGGACAGGGAATTGAAAAACTGTTTTTT
CASRGQGIEKLFF
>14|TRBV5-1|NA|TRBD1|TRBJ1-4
TGCGCCAGCAGCACAGGGGCAACTAATGAAAAACTGTTTTTT
CASSTGATNEKLFF
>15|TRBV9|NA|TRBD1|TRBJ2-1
TGTGCCAGCAGCTCCTCAGGGGGCGTATACAATGAGCAGTTCTTC
CASSSSGGVYNEQFF
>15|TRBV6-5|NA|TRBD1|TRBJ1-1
TGTGCCAGCAGTTACCGGGGACAGACGGGCACTGAAGCTTTCTTT
CASSYRGQTGTEAFF
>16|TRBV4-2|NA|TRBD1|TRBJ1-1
TGTGCCAGCAGCCAAGCCCTAGGACAGGGAGACACTGAAGCTTTCTTT
CASSQALGQGDTEAFF
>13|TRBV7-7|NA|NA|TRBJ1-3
TGTGCCAGCAGCTTAAACAGGGCGGACACCATATATTTT
CASSLNRADTIYF
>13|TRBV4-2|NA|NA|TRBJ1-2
TGTGCCAGCAGCCCCGGGGTCACATATGGCTACACCTTC
CASSPGVTYGYTF
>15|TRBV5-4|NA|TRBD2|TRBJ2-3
TGTGCCAGCACCTTAGCGGGGGGGCTCACAGATACGCAGTATTTT
CASTLAGGLTDTQYF
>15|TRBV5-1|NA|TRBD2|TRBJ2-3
TGCGCCAGCAGCTTAGCGGGAGGGGGCACAGATACGCAGTATTTT
CASSLAGGGTDTQYF
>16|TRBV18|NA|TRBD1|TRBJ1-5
TGTGCCAGCTCACCTACAGGGGGCACGAGCAATCAGCCCCAGCATTTT
CASSPTGGTSNQPQHF
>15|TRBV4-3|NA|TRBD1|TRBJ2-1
TGCGCCAGCAGCCGTTCACAGGGGGCGCGAAATGAGCAGTTCTTC
CASSRSQGARNEQFF
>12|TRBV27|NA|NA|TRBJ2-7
TGTGCCAGCAGTTTAAACATCTACGAGCAGTACTTC
CASSLNIYEQYF
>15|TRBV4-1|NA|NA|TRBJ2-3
TGCGCCAGCAGCCAAGACAGGGTTAGCACAGATACGCAGTATTTT
CASSQDRVSTDTQYF
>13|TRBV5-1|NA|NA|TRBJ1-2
TGCGCCAGCAGCTTAATATCTAACTATGGCTACACCTTC
CASSLISNYGYTF
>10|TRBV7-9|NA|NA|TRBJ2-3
TGTGCCGTCACAGCAGATACGCAGTATTTT
CAVTADTQYF
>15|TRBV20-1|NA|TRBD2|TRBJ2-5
TGCAGTGCCAGTTTCGGACTAGCCGTTGGGGAGACCCAGTACTTC
CSASFGLAVGETQYF
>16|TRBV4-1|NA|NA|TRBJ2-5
TGCGCCAGCAGCCAAGCATTAAGGGGCGGCCAAGAGACCCAGTACTTC
CASSQALRGGQETQYF
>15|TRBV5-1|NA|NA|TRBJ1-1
TGCGCCAGCAGCTTGGTACGGCGGCGGAACACTGAAGCTTTCTTT
CASSLVRRRNTEAFF
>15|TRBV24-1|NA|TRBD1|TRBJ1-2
TGTGCCACCAGTGATTCGGACAGGCCTGCCCATGGCTACACCTTC
CATSDSDRPAHGYTF
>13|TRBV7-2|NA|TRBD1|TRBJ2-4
TGTGCCAGCAGCGGGGACAGGGGAAACATTCAGTACTTC
CASSGDRGNIQYF
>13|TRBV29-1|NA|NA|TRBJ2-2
TGCAGCGTTGGCGACAGGAACACCGGGGAGCTGTTTTTT
CSVGDRNTGELFF
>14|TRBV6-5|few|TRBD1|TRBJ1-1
TGTGCCAGCAGACAGGGGACGTTGAACACTGAAGCTTTCTTT
CASRQGTLNTEAFF
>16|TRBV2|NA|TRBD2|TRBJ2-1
TGTGCCAGCAGTGAGTGGGCTAGCGGGAGTGGGAATGAGCAGTTCTTC
CASSEWASGSGNEQFF
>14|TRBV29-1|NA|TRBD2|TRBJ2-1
TGCAGCATCCTTGGGGGGGGGAACTACAATGAGCAGTTCTTC
CSILGGGNYNEQFF
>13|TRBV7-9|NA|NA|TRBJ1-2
TGTGCCAGCAGCTTACCGGTGACAGGAGGCTACACCTTC
CASSLPVTGGYTF
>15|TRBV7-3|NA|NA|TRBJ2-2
TGTGCCAGCAGGAGACCGGGTCGGAACACCGGGGAGCTGTTTTTT
CASRRPGRNTGELFF
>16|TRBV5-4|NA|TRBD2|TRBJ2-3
TGTGCCAGCAGCTTGGGGCCTAGCGGGGGCTCAGATACGCAGTATTTT
CASSLGPSGGSDTQYF
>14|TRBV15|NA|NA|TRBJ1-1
TGTGCCACCAGCAGAGGTTCGCGGAACACTGAAGCTTTCTTT
CATSRGSRNTEAFF
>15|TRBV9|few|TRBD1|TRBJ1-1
TGTGCCAGCAGTGCGGACAGGGGGTTCGACACTGAAGCTTTCTTT
CASSADRGFDTEAFF